This TCR beta chain originates from a study of neurological immune-mediated disorders. The time point denotes: longitudinal time-point 1 (baseline). As regards this clonotype: A much larger clone differs from this one at a single base, so this may be a read error.

TCRdb ran MiXCR on the 5' RACE reads and lists one entry per CDR3 protein. The table has about 49,000 distinct CDR3 sequences, 10% seen once. This clonotype was obtained from a woman aged 40 to 49 in good health. Source material: PBMCs.

CDR3 nucleotides: TGTGCCAGCACCTTGGGTCTTAGCGAGTCCTACGAGCAGTACTTC. Translated, it gives CASTLGLSESYEQYF. The chain joins TRBV5-5 to TRBJ2-7; a weak D match, TRBD2 (5 bases). Germline V CDR1 and CDR2: SGHKS, YYEKEE (reference sequence). The length of the CDR3 is 15 residues. Filled out from reference TRBV5-5 and TRBJ2-7, the complete variable domain reads DAGVTQSPTHLIKTRGQQVTLRCSPISGHKSVSWYQQVLGQGPQFIFQYYEKEERGRGNFPDRFSARQFPNYSSELNVNALLLGDSALYLCASTLGLSESYEQYFGPGTRLTVT.